This TCR beta chain was identified in a study of T cell responses to AZD1222 COVID-19 vaccine. After removal of 4 bases from V and 5 bases from J, the junction contained 4 bases not matched to a gene. There are 14 residues in the CDR3. Germline loops: CDR1 LGHDT, CDR2 YNNKEL (reference sequence). Measured with immunoSEQ multiplex PCR; TCRdb has only the in-frame clones, and not every one. The data contain roughly 150,000 clones, roughly 90% of them singletons. The gene calls are TRBV3-1 (or the pseudogene TRBV3-2) and TRBJ2-2; 7 bases map to TRBD1. The sample here was peripheral blood, taken 28 days after the second AZD1222 dose. The receptor was isolated from an adult who received the AZD1222 COVID-19 vaccine. In nucleotides, the CDR3 is TGTGCCAGCAGCCTCGGACAGGCGACCGGGGAGCTGTTTTTT. Residues: CASSLGQATGELFF.